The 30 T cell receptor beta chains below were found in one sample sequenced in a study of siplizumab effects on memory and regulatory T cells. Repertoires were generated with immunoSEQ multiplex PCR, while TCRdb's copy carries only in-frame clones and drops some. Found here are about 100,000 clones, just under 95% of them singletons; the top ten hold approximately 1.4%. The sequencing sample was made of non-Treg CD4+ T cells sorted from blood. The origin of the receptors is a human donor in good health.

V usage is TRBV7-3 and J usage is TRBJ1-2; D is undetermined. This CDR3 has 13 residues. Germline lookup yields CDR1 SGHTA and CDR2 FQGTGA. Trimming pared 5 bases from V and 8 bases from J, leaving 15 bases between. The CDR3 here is CASSNEVGGGYTF. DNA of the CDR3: TGTGCCAGCAGCAACGAGGTCGGAGGAGGCTACACCTTC.

For the CDR3, the DNA is TGTGCCAGCGGTCGACTAGCGGGAGTTCCAGATACGCAGTATTTT. It translates to CASGRLAGVPDTQYF. The chain carries TRBV6-1 and TRBJ2-3; 12 bases line up with TRBD2. Trimming took 8 bases from V and 4 from J; bases not matched to a gene: 7. CDR3 length equals 15 residues. Germline lookup yields CDR1 MNHNS and CDR2 SASEGT.

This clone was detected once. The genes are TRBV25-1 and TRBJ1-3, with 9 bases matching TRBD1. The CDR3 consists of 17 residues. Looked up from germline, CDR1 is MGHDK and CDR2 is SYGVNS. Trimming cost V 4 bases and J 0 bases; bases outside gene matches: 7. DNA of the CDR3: TGTGCCAGCAGTGGCGGGACAGGGCCTTACTCTGGAAACACCATATATTTT. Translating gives CASSGGTGPYSGNTIYF.

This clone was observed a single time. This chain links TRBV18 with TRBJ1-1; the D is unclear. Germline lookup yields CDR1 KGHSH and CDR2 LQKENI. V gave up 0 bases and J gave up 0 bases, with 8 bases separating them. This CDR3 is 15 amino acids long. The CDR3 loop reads CASSPPRTVNTEAFF. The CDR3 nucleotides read TGTGCCAGCTCACCACCTAGGACGGTGAACACTGAAGCTTTCTTT.

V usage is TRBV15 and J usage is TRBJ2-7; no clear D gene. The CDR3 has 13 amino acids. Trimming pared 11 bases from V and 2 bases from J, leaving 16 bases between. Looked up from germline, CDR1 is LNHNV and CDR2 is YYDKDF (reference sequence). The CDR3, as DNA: TGTGCCTACCTCCCCAGTCATACCTACGAGCAGTACTTC. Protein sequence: CAYLPSHTYEQYF.

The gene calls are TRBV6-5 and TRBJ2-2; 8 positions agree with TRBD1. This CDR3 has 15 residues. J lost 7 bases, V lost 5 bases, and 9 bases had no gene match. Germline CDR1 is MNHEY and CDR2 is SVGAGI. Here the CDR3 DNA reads TGTGCCAGCAGTCCCCGACAGGGGCCTATCGGGGAGCTGTTTTTT. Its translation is CASSPRQGPIGELFF.

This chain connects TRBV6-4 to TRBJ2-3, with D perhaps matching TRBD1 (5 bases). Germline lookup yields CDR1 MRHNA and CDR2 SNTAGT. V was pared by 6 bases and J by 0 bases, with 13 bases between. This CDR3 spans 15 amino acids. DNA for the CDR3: TGTGCCAGCAGCCTACAGGCCTCGAGCACAGATACGCAGTATTTT. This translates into CASSLQASSTDTQYF.

CDR3 sequence (DNA): TGTGCCAGCAGCTTATCGGGAAAACTGTTTTTT. It is translated as CASSLSGKLFF. The chain carries TRBV7-9 and TRBJ1-4; D unresolved. CDR3 length: 11 amino acids. V lost 2 bases to trimming and J lost 10 bases, with 5 bases between them. Germline V CDR1 and CDR2: SEHNR, FQNEAQ (reference sequence).

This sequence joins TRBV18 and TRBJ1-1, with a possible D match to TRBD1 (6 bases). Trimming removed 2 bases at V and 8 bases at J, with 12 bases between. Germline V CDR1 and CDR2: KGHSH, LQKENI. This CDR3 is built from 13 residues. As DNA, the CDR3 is TGTGCCAGCTCACCAATGGACAGAATGGAAGCTTTCTTT. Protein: CASSPMDRMEAFF.

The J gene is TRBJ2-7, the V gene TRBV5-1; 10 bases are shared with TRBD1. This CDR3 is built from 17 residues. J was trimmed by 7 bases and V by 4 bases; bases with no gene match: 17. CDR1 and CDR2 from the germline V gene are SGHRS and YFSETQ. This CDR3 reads CASSRGSIRQGADEQYF. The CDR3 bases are TGCGCCAGCAGCAGGGGATCCATAAGACAGGGGGCGGATGAGCAGTACTTC. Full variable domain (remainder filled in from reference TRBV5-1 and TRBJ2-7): KAGVTQTPRYLIKTRGQQVTLSCSPISGHRSVSWYQQTPGQGLQFLFEYFSETQRNKGNFPGRFSGRQFSNSRSEMNVSTLELGDSALYLCASSRGSIRQGADEQYFGPGTRLTVT.

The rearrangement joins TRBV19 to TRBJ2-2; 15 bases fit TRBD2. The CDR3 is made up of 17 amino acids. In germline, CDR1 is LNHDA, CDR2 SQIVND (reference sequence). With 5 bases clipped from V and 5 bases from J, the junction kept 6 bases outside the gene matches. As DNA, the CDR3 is TGTGCCAGTAGTCCCGGGACTAGCGGGAGGAGGACCGGGGAGCTGTTTTTT. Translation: CASSPGTSGRRTGELFF.

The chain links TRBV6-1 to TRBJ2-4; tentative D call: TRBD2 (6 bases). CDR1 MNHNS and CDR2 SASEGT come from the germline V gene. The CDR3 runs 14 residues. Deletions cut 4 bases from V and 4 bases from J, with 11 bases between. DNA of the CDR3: TGTGCCAGCAGTGTCGGGACTCCGAAAAACATTCAGTACTTC. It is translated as CASSVGTPKNIQYF.

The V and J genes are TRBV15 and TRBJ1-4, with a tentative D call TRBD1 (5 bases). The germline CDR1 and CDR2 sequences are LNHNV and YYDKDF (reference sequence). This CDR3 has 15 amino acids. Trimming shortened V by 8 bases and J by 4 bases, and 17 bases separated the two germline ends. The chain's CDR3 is CATGQWDGLNEKLFF. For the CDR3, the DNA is TGTGCCACCGGGCAATGGGACGGCCTTAATGAAAAACTGTTTTTT.

In DNA form, the CDR3 reads TGTGCCAGCAGGGGAGCAGGGGGCTTTTACGAGCAGTACTTC. It is translated as CASRGAGGFYEQYF. The rearrangement links TRBV25-1 to TRBJ2-7; 8 bases are a match to TRBD1. Per germline, CDR1 MGHDK and CDR2 SYGVNS. This CDR3 is 14 amino acids long. The trim removed 6 bases at V and 4 bases at J, leaving 8 bases unmatched.

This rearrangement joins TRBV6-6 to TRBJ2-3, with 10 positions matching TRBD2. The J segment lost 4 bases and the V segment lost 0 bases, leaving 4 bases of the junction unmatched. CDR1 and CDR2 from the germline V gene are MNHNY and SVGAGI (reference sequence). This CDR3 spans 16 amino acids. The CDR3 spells CASSYSALAGADTQYF. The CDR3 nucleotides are TGTGCCAGCAGTTACTCTGCGCTAGCGGGAGCAGATACGCAGTATTTT.

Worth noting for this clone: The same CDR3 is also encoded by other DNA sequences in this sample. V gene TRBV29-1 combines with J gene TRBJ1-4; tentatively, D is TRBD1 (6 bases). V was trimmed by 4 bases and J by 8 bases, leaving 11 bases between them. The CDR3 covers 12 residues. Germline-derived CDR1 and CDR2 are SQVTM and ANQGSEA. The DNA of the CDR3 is TGCAGCGTTGGGGGGGCCGGAGAAAAACTGTTTTTT. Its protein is CSVGGAGEKLFF. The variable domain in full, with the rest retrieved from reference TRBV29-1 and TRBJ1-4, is SAVISQKPSRDICQRGTSLTIQCQVDSQVTMMFWYRQQPGQSLTLIATANQGSEATYESGFVIDKFPISRPNLTFSTLTVSNMSPEDSSIYLCSVGGAGEKLFFGSGTQLSVL.

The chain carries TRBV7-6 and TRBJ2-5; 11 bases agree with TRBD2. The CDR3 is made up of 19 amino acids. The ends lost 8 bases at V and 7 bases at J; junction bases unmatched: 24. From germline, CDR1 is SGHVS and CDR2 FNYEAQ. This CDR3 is CASSPRLAGGLDFRRTQYF. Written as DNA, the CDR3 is TGTGCCAGCTCCCCGAGGCTAGCGGGAGGCCTAGATTTTCGGAGGACCCAGTACTTC.

Here the CDR3 reads CASSAGLAGGTDTQYF. Here the CDR3 DNA reads TGTGCCAGCTCAGCCGGACTAGCGGGAGGCACAGATACGCAGTATTTT. This rearrangement joins TRBV18 to TRBJ2-3; 13 nucleotides match TRBD2. The CDR3 has 16 amino acids. J lost 1 base, V lost 5 bases, and 3 bases had no gene match. Germline assignment: CDR1 KGHSH and CDR2 LQKENI.

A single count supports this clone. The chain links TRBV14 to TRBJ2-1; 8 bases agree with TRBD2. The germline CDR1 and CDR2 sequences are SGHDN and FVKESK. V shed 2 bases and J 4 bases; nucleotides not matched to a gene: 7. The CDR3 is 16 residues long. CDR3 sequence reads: CASSQYRAGGYNEQFF. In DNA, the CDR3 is TGTGCCAGCAGCCAATATAGGGCGGGAGGATACAATGAGCAGTTCTTC.

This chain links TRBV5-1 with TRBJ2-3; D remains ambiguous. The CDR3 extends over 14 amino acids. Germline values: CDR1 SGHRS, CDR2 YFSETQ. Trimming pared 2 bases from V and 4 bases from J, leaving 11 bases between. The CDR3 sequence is CASSLDGHADTQYF. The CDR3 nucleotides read TGCGCCAGCAGCTTAGACGGGCATGCAGATACGCAGTATTTT.

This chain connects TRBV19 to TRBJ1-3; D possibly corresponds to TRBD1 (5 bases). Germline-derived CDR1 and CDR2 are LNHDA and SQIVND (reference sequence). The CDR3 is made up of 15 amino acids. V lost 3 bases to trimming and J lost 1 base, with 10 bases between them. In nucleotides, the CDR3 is TGTGCCAGTAGTATGGGGACCTCTTCTGGAAACACCATATATTTT. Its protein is CASSMGTSSGNTIYF.

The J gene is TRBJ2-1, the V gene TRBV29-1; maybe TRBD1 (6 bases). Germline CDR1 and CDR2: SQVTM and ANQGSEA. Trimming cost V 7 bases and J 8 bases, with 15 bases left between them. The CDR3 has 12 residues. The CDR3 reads CSAETGFDEQFF. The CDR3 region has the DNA TGCAGCGCAGAAACAGGGTTCGATGAGCAGTTCTTC.

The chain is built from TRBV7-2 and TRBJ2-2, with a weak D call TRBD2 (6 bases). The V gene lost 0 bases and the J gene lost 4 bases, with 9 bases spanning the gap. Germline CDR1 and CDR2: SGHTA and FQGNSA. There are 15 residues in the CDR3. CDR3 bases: TGTGCCAGCAGCTTAGCGGGAGGTTCCACCGGGGAGCTGTTTTTT. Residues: CASSLAGGSTGELFF.

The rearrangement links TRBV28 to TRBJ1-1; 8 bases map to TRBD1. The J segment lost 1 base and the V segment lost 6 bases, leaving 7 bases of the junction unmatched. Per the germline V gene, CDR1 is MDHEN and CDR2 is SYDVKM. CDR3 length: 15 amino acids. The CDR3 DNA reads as TGTGCCAGCAGGCCAAGCAGGGGGCAGAACACTGAAGCTTTCTTT. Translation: CASRPSRGQNTEAFF.

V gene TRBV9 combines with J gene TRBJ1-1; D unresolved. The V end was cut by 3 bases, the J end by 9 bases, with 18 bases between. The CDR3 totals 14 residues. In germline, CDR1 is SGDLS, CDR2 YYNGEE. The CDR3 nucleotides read TGTGCCAGCAGCGCGGACGCGTATTCGCGGAAAGCTTTCTTT. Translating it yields CASSADAYSRKAFF.

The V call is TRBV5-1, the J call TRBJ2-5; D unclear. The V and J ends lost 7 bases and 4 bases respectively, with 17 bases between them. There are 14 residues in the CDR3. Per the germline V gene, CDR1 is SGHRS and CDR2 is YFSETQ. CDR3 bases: TGCGCCAGCGCCGTGGACCAGAGGTTAGAGACCCAGTACTTC. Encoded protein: CASAVDQRLETQYF.

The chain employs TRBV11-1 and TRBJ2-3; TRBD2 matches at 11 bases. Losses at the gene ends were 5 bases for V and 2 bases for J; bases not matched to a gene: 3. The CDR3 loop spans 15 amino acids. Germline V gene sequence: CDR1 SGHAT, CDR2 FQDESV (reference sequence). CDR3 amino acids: CASSAGLADTDTQYF. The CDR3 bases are TGTGCCAGCAGCGCGGGACTAGCGGACACAGATACGCAGTATTTT.

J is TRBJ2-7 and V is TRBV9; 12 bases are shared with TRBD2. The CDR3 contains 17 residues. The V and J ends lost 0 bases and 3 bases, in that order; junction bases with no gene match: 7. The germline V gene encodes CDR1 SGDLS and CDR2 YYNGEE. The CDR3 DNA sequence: TGTGCCAGCAGCGTAGTATTTTGGACTAGCGGGATCTACGAGCAGTACTTC. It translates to CASSVVFWTSGIYEQYF.

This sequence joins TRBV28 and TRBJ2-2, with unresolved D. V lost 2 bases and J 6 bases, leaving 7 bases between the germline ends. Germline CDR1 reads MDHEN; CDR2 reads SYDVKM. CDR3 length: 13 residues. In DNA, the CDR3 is TGTGCCAGCAGTTTAAGAGTACCCGGGGAGCTGTTTTTT. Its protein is CASSLRVPGELFF.

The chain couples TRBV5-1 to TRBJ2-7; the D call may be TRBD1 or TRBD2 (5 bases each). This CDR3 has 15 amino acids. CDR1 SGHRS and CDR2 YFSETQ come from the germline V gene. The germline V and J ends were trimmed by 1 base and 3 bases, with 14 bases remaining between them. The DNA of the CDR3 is TGCGCCAGCAGCTTGTATGGGACCGATTACTACGAGCAGTACTTC. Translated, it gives CASSLYGTDYYEQYF.